These 18 T cell receptor beta chains share one sample of origin, sequenced in a study of CD8+CD57+ T cells in acquired aplastic anemia. It was genomic DNA that served as the template for profiling TCR beta VDJ and CDR3. TCRdb redid the calling of the reads with MiXCR, one entry per CDR3 protein. In the table there are approximately 250,000 distinct CDR3 sequences, approximately 80% of which are singletons. Patients chosen for sequencing had shown CD8+CD57+ cell expansion by flow cytometry. Sequencing was carried out using sorted CD4+, CD8+, or CD8+CD57+ T cells (not recorded which) from PBMCs. The receptor set was obtained from a human donor with aplastic anemia.

This clonotype was seen more than once but under ten times. The chain uses TRBV6-5 and TRBJ2-7; D may be TRBD1 (7 bases). Germline values: CDR1 MNHEY, CDR2 SVGAGI. The CDR3 has 13 residues. The ends were cut back, 6 bases at V and 3 bases at J, with 12 bases in the middle. CDR3 sequence reads: CASSQGEDYEQYF. Here the CDR3 DNA reads TGTGCCAGCAGCCAGGGGGAGGACTACGAGCAGTACTTC.

A note on this clonotype: One end of the junction does not line up with germline, which may come from a read error. The V call is TRBV24-1, the J call TRBJ1-5; D remains ambiguous. CDR1 and CDR2 (germline): KGHDR, SFDVKD. The length of the CDR3 is 14 residues. The CDR3 loop is CASSLSTNTREQFF. For the CDR3, the DNA is TGTGCCAGCAGTTTATCTACGAACACCCGGGAGCAGTTTTTT.

Only a few counts were recorded for this clonotype. V is TRBV7-9 and J is TRBJ2-2; 9 bases are shared with TRBD2. Germline CDR1 is SEHNR and CDR2 is FQNEAQ (reference sequence). The ends lost 3 bases at V and 0 bases at J; junction bases unmatched: 11. The CDR3 is made up of 19 amino acids. For the CDR3, the DNA is TGTGCCAGCAGCTTTCAAAGAAGCGGGGGGCTTGCGAACACCGGGGAGCTGTTTTTT. Protein: CASSFQRSGGLANTGELFF.

Note on this clonotype: No DNA is shown, since the ends of the CDR3 on it are uncertain; the CDR3 is the one TCRdb lists. The chain uses TRBV7-9 and TRBJ2-3. Germline V CDR1 and CDR2: SEHNR, FQNEAQ (reference sequence). The length of the CDR3 is 14 amino acids, counting both ends. The CDR3 sequence: CAIPVGGGNTMHFF.

The chain uses TRBV7-8 and TRBJ2-3, with D perhaps matching TRBD1 or TRBD2 (6 bases each). Germline V gene sequence: CDR1 SGHVS, CDR2 FQNEAQ. Trimming took 8 bases from V and 14 from J, leaving 23 bases between them. This CDR3 contains 13 residues. The CDR3 reads CASGDGGGATTYF. The CDR3 DNA is TGTGCCAGCGGGGACGGGGGCGGAGCTACGACGTATTTT.

This chain uses TRBV19 with TRBJ1-1; 7 bases match TRBD1. Germline CDR1 LNHDA, CDR2 SQIVND (reference sequence). Trimming took 0 bases from V and 4 from J; bases not matched to a gene: 5. The CDR3 is 15 amino acids. The CDR3 reads CASSIESGGTTEAFF. Here the CDR3 DNA reads TGTGCCAGTAGTATAGAATCAGGGGGGACCACTGAAGCTTTCTTT.

The chain employs TRBV7-8 and TRBJ2-5, with D maybe TRBD2 (5 bases). The V gene lost 3 bases and the J gene lost 13 bases, with 21 bases spanning the gap. CDR3 length: 14 amino acids. Germline CDR1 SGHVS, CDR2 FQNEAQ. The CDR3 coding sequence is TGTGCCAGCAGCTTCGGGCCAGACGGGGAAGCCCTGTACTTC. It translates to CASSFGPDGEALYF.

This chain uses TRBV15 with TRBJ2-5, with TRBD2 as a possible D gene (5 bases). V lost 1 base, J lost 0 bases, and 6 bases lay in between. The CDR3 is 14 residues long. Germline V gives CDR1 LNHNV, CDR2 YYDKDF (reference sequence). CDR3 DNA: TGTGCCACCAGCAGAGCTAGCAACCAAGAGACCCAGTACTTC. It specifies CATSRASNQETQYF.

Turning to this clonotype: One junction end disagrees with the germline gene, perhaps due to a read error. The rearrangement links TRBV7-8 to TRBJ2-7, with a weak D call TRBD2 (6 bases). The CDR3 is 14 amino acids. CDR1 SGHVS and CDR2 FQNEAQ come from the germline V gene. CDR3 bases: TGTGCCAGCAGTTACGTGGAGGGTAACTACGCGCAGTATTTC. Translated, it gives CASSYVEGNYAQYF.

This rearrangement joins TRBV7-8 to TRBJ1-1; D unclear. This CDR3 region has 15 residues. Germline lookup yields CDR1 SGHVS and CDR2 FQNEAQ. Trimming cost V 1 base and J 13 bases, with 22 bases left between them. The CDR3 bases are TGTGCCAGCAGCTTAGAGGGAGGTCCCGATACTGAGGATTTCTTT. This translates into CASSLEGGPDTEDFF.

About this clonotype itself: The DNA is left out, because the CDR3 cannot be placed on it with certainty; the CDR3 is given as TCRdb lists it. CDR3 sequence: CATSRGSDTQYFDF. The rearrangement uses TRBV9 and TRBJ2-5; the D call of TRBD2 is as the table states it, not checked on the DNA. The germline V gene has CDR1 SGDLS and CDR2 YYNGEE. The CDR3 region is 14 residues in length, termini included.

This clonotype was seen only once. The DNA is omitted, as the CDR3 cannot be located on it reliably, and the CDR3 follows TCRdb's listing. CDR3 sequence reads: CCTSSDRQGGDEQFF. The chain joins TRBV15 to TRBJ2-1; TRBD1 is the table's D call and was not checked against the DNA. The CDR3 has 15 amino acids, counting both end residues. Per germline, CDR1 LNHNV and CDR2 YYDKDF (reference sequence).

This clonotype occurred once. The V and J genes are TRBV7-9 and TRBJ2-7; D gene unclear. Germline loops: CDR1 SEHNR, CDR2 FQNEAQ (reference sequence). Trimming left V 0 bases short and J 0 bases short, with 9 bases between. The CDR3 has 15 residues. The CDR3 nucleotides read TGTGCCAGCAGCTTAGCGTGGGGTGTCTCCTACGAGCAGTACTTC. It codes for CASSLAWGVSYEQYF.

The rearrangement joins TRBV4-3 to TRBJ1-1; tentatively, D is TRBD1 (5 bases). The CDR3 consists of 14 residues. CDR1 is LGHNA, CDR2 YSLEER, per germline. Trimming shortened V by 0 bases and J by 1 base, and 6 bases separated the two germline ends. The CDR3 DNA follows: TGCGCCAGCAGCCAAGACACAGGGAACACTGAAGCTTTCTTT. It codes for CASSQDTGNTEAFF.

Turning to this clonotype: A junction end diverges from the germline sequence, so it may reflect a read error. The rearrangement uses TRBV7-9 and TRBJ2-1, with TRBD1 matching over 7 bases. Germline V gene sequence: CDR1 SEHNR, CDR2 FQNEAQ (reference sequence). This CDR3 spans 15 amino acids. The CDR3 loop reads CASSIGDSYYNKQFF. The CDR3 region has the DNA TGTGCCAGCAGCATCGGGGACAGCTACTACAATAAGCAGTTCTTC.

The rearrangement joins TRBV7-9 to TRBJ1-6; D possibly corresponds to TRBD1 (5 bases). The CDR3 spans 16 residues. V lost 6 bases and J 15 bases, leaving 27 bases between the germline ends. From germline, CDR1 is SEHNR and CDR2 FQNEAQ (reference sequence). CDR3 sequence (DNA): TGTGCCAGCAGTGAAAGACAGAGCTCCTATAATTACCTCCTCCACTTT. Translating gives CASSERQSSYNYLLHF.

This clonotype showed up just a few times. V and J are TRBV7-3 and TRBJ1-2, with TRBD1 as a possible D gene (5 bases). Deletions cut 6 bases from V and 10 bases from J, with 27 bases between. Per germline, CDR1 SGHTA and CDR2 FQGTGA. The CDR3 totals 16 residues. The CDR3 sequence: CASSSSGTWGETHYTF. Here the CDR3 DNA reads TGTGCCAGCAGTTCTAGCGGGACTTGGGGAGAGACTCACTACACCTTC.

Worth noting for this clonotype: Compared with germline, one end of the junction differs, possibly owing to a read error. The chain uses TRBV7-8 and TRBJ2-3; D is possibly TRBD1 (6 bases). The germline V gene has CDR1 SGHVS and CDR2 FQNEAQ. The CDR3 is made up of 17 amino acids. CDR3 residues: CASSEGQSGPSTATQYF. DNA for the CDR3: TGTGCCAGCAGTGAAGGACAGTCAGGCCCTAGCACAGCTACGCAGTATTTT.